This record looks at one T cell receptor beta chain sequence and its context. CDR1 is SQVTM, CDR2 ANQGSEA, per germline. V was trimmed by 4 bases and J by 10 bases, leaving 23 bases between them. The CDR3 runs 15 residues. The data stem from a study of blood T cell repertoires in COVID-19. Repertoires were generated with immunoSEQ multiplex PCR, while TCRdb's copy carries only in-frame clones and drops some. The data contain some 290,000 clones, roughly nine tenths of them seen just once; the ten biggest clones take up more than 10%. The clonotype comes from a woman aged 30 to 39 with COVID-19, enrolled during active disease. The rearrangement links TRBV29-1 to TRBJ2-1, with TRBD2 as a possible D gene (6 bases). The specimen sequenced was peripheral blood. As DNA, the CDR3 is TGCAGCGTTGTGCAGCGGGCGTGGGGTATGGGGGAGCAGTTCTTC. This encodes CSVVQRAWGMGEQFF.